These 10 T cell receptor beta chains were all obtained from the same sample, sequenced in a study of blood T cell repertoires in COVID-19. Repertoires were generated with immunoSEQ multiplex PCR, while TCRdb's copy carries only in-frame clones and drops some. The table lists some 200,000 clones, approximately 90% of them singletons. The sequencing sample was made of peripheral blood. These receptors came from a woman between 35 and 50 years old with acute or convalescent COVID-19.

This clone was recorded only once. The chain uses TRBV14 and TRBJ2-5, with D possibly matching TRBD2 (5 bases). The CDR3 length is 13 residues. Per germline, CDR1 SGHDN and CDR2 FVKESK. Trimming shortened V by 4 bases and J by 8 bases, and 14 bases separated the two germline ends. CDR3 protein: CASSPAMGVTQYF. The CDR3, as DNA: TGTGCCAGCAGCCCCGCGATGGGAGTTACCCAGTACTTC.

This chain joins TRBV6-5 and TRBJ1-5, with D possibly TRBD1 on 5 matching bases. Trimming left V 6 bases short and J 0 bases short, with 12 bases between. The germline gives CDR1 MNHEY, CDR2 SVGAGI. The CDR3 contains 15 residues. In DNA form, the CDR3 reads TGTGCCAGCAGGGTAACAGGTTTTAGCAATCAGCCCCAGCATTTT. Its protein product is CASRVTGFSNQPQHF.

CDR3 amino acids: CASSPTGDHGYTF. As DNA, the CDR3 is TGTGCCAGCAGTCCAACAGGGGACCATGGCTACACCTTC. The chain is built from TRBV6-5 and TRBJ1-2; 7 bases align to TRBD1. The germline V gene encodes CDR1 MNHEY and CDR2 SVGAGI. Germline trimming cut 5 bases from V and 6 bases from J; bases unmatched to any gene: 6. There are 13 residues in the CDR3.

This rearrangement joins TRBV2 to TRBJ1-3, with a possible D match to TRBD1 (6 bases). Trimming took off 6 bases at V and 0 bases at J, with 9 bases between the two ends. Germline lookup yields CDR1 SNHLY and CDR2 FYNNEI. The CDR3 spans 14 residues. DNA of the CDR3: TGTGCCAGCAGAACAGGGAACTCTGGAAACACCATATATTTT. This sequence encodes CASRTGNSGNTIYF.

V and J are TRBV19 and TRBJ1-1; possibly TRBD1 for D (5 bases). The germline gives CDR1 LNHDA, CDR2 SQIVND (reference sequence). CDR3 length equals 14 residues. V lost 6 bases to trimming and J lost 1 base, with 12 bases between them. The CDR3 protein is CASRRQGQNTEAFF. CDR3 in DNA: TGTGCCAGTAGGAGGCAGGGCCAGAACACTGAAGCTTTCTTT.

The chain uses TRBV5-1 and TRBJ1-2, with D perhaps TRBD1 (5 bases). Germline V gene sequence: CDR1 SGHRS, CDR2 YFSETQ. V was shortened by 0 bases and J by 0 bases, with 9 bases between the two germline ends. The CDR3 has 15 residues. The CDR3 sequence is CASSLVAGTNYGYTF. CDR3 DNA sequence: TGCGCCAGCAGCTTGGTAGCAGGGACTAACTATGGCTACACCTTC.

Comments on this clone: Other DNA sequences in this sample translate to the same CDR3. The V gene is TRBV7-9, the J gene TRBJ1-4, with a tentative D call TRBD1 (6 bases). The CDR3 contains 12 residues. The ends were cut back, 5 bases at V and 7 bases at J, with 8 bases in the middle. Looked up from germline, CDR1 is SEHNR and CDR2 is FQNEAQ (reference sequence). The CDR3 DNA is TGTGCCAGCAGCCCACAGGGTGAAAAACTGTTTTTT. Residues: CASSPQGEKLFF. The variable domain in full, with the rest retrieved from reference TRBV7-9 and TRBJ1-4, is DTGVSQNPRHKITKRGQNVTFRCDPISEHNRLYWYRQTLGQGPEFLTYFQNEAQLEKSRLLSDRFSAERPKGSFSTLEIQRTEQGDSAMYLCASSPQGEKLFFGSGTQLSVL.

The chain couples TRBV5-1 to TRBJ1-3; D might be TRBD1 (6 bases). This CDR3 has 14 residues. Germline loops: CDR1 SGHRS, CDR2 YFSETQ. Trimming left V 4 bases short and J 1 base short, with 9 bases between. The CDR3 nucleotides read TGCGCCAGCAGCGCTCAGGGGTCTGGAAACACCATATATTTT. This encodes CASSAQGSGNTIYF. Using reference TRBV5-1 and TRBJ1-3 for the parts outside the CDR3, the full variable domain is KAGVTQTPRYLIKTRGQQVTLSCSPISGHRSVSWYQQTPGQGLQFLFEYFSETQRNKGNFPGRFSGRQFSNSRSEMNVSTLELGDSALYLCASSAQGSGNTIYFGEGSWLTVV.

The genes are TRBV6-6 and TRBJ2-4; 7 bases are shared with TRBD2. Germline V gene lookup returns CDR1 MNHNY and CDR2 SVGAGI (reference sequence). This CDR3 contains 14 residues. The CDR3 nucleotides are TGTTCCGCGGGGGACGCGTTAGCCAAAAACATTCAGTACTTC. Its translation is CSAGDALAKNIQYF.

The chain recombines TRBV12-3 or TRBV12-4 with TRBJ2-1; no clear D gene. There are 13 residues in the CDR3. With 4 bases removed from V and 5 bases from J, the gap between germline ends came to 9 bases. Here the CDR3 DNA reads TGTGCCAGCAGTTATTTACGGGACAATGAGCAGTTCTTC. Residues: CASSYLRDNEQFF.